This is a list of T cell receptor beta chains from one sample in a study of blood T cell repertoires in COVID-19. Generated by immunoSEQ multiplex PCR, the TCRdb table keeps only in-frame clones and is missing some. The sample holds some 160,000 clones, roughly four fifths seen once. Specimen: peripheral blood. The source of these receptors is a woman of 80 years or more with acute or convalescent COVID-19. CDR3s include the opening cysteine and the closing phenylalanine or tryptophan. The D gene is left open where the match is weak. Rows may omit the clone size; those that give it use once, few, many or a size class.

abundance,v_gene,d_gene,j_gene,CDR3aa,CDR3nt
.,TRBV24-1,.,TRBJ2-2,CATSSGYPTGELFF,TGTGCCACCAGCTCCGGGTATCCCACCGGGGAGCTGTTTTTT
.,TRBV9,.,TRBJ1-6,CASSVRGENSPLHF,TGTGCCAGCAGCGTCAGGGGTGAAAATTCACCCCTCCACTTT
.,TRBV6-2/TRBV6-3,TRBD2,TRBJ2-1,CASSYSLTSGGSHSYNEQFF,TGTGCCAGCAGTTACTCCCTGACTAGCGGGGGGTCTCACTCCTACAATGAGCAGTTCTTC
once,TRBV6-5,TRBD1,TRBJ1-3,CATQGARGNTIYF,TGTGCCACCCAGGGGGCGCGTGGAAACACCATATATTTT
.,TRBV5-4,.,TRBJ1-1,CASSFGAGDTEAFF,TGTGCCAGCAGTTTTGGAGCAGGGGACACTGAAGCTTTCTTT
.,TRBV3-1/TRBV3-2,.,TRBJ1-3,CASSQGLQSSGNTIYF,TGTGCCAGCAGCCAAGGCTTACAGAGCTCTGGAAACACCATATATTTT
few,TRBV7-2,TRBD1,TRBJ2-7,CASSQGGTGSF,TGTGCCAGCAGCCAAGGGGGGACAGGTTCCTTC
.,TRBV5-1,.,TRBJ1-1,CASSSPGQWEEAFF,TGCGCCAGCAGCTCTCCCGGACAGTGGGAAGAAGCTTTCTTT
.,TRBV19,TRBD1,TRBJ1-4,CASSITGQGEKLFF,TGTGCCAGTAGTATCACGGGACAGGGTGAAAAACTGTTTTTT
.,TRBV29-1,TRBD1,TRBJ1-1,CSVGQVPNTEAFF,TGCAGCGTCGGACAGGTCCCAAACACTGAAGCTTTCTTT
.,TRBV5-6,TRBD1,TRBJ1-1,CASSLRGGGHEAFF,TGTGCCAGCAGCTTAAGAGGGGGCGGTCATGAAGCTTTCTTT
.,TRBV15,.,TRBJ2-2,CATSRDRAGATGELFF,TGTGCCACCAGCAGAGATAGAGCAGGGGCCACCGGGGAGCTGTTTTTT
.,TRBV6-2/TRBV6-3,.,TRBJ1-1,CASSYPSGSSWNTEAFF,TGTGCCAGCAGTTACCCAAGCGGGTCATCTTGGAACACTGAAGCTTTCTTT
.,TRBV5-4,.,TRBJ2-2,CASSGPLTGYLTGELFF,TGTGCCAGCAGCGGGCCCCTGACAGGCTACCTCACCGGGGAGCTGTTTTTT
.,TRBV30,.,TRBJ2-4,CAWDDRGGDIQYF,TGTGCCTGGGACGACAGGGGAGGGGACATTCAGTACTTC
.,TRBV11-2,TRBD1,TRBJ1-6,CASSLVGQVESPLHF,TGTGCCAGCAGCTTAGTAGGACAGGTAGAATCACCCCTCCACTTT
.,TRBV5-4,.,TRBJ1-6,CASSLAGNSPLHF,TGTGCCAGCAGCTTGGCAGGAAATTCACCCCTCCACTTT
.,TRBV7-3,.,TRBJ1-1,CASSLGPRGNTEAFF,TGTGCCAGCAGCTTAGGTCCACGGGGGAACACTGAAGCTTTCTTT
.,TRBV29-1,.,TRBJ2-1,CSVDSPLLYNEQFF,TGCAGCGTTGACTCCCCACTCCTCTACAATGAGCAGTTCTTC
.,TRBV11-2,.,TRBJ2-7,CASSLQSGIYF,TGTGCCAGCAGCTTACAATCGGGAATCTACTTC
.,TRBV7-6,.,TRBJ2-1,CASSLEGNSYNEQFF,TGTGCCAGCAGCTTAGAGGGGAACTCCTACAATGAGCAGTTCTTC
few,TRBV4-3,TRBD2,TRBJ2-3,CASSQDGRGRRTDTQYF,TGCGCCAGCAGCCAAGATGGGAGGGGCCGCCGCACAGATACGCAGTATTTT
.,TRBV29-1,.,TRBJ2-7,CSVNREPGREQYF,TGCAGCGTTAACCGGGAACCAGGAAGAGAGCAGTACTTC
.,TRBV29-1,.,TRBJ1-1,CSARMGTLYTEAFF,TGCAGCGCCCGAATGGGGACACTCTACACTGAAGCTTTCTTT
.,TRBV9,TRBD1,TRBJ1-1,CASSAQGTEAFF,TGTGCCAGCAGCGCACAGGGGACTGAAGCTTTCTTT
.,TRBV12-3/TRBV12-4,.,TRBJ1-4,CASSLQEKLFF,TGTGCCAGCAGTTTGCAGGAAAAACTGTTTTTT
.,TRBV7-6,.,TRBJ2-1,CASSRFSPRAYNEQFF,TGTGCCAGCAGCCGTTTTTCGCCCAGGGCCTACAATGAGCAGTTCTTC
.,TRBV5-4,TRBD1,TRBJ1-5,CASSSGQEPNQPQHF,TGTGCCAGCAGCTCCGGACAGGAGCCTAATCAGCCCCAGCATTTT
.,TRBV6-2/TRBV6-3,.,TRBJ1-1,CASSLPMNTEAFF,TGTGCCAGCAGCCTTCCCATGAACACTGAAGCTTTCTTT
.,TRBV2,.,TRBJ1-2,CASSEGQNYGYTF,TGTGCCAGCAGTGAAGGCCAGAACTATGGCTACACCTTC
.,TRBV6-6,.,TRBJ2-7,CASSPPGGYGEQYF,TGTGCCAGCAGTCCCCCCGGCGGGTATGGCGAGCAGTACTTC
.,TRBV6-1,.,TRBJ1-1,CASSDSIGTEAFF,TGTGCCAGCAGTGATAGTATCGGGACTGAAGCTTTCTTT
.,TRBV2,.,TRBJ1-4,CASRTGGSNEKLFF,TGTGCCAGCAGGACCGGCGGTTCTAATGAAAAACTGTTTTTT
once,TRBV7-2,.,TRBJ1-5,CASSLGEAPQPQHF,TGTGCCAGCAGCCTCGGGGAAGCTCCACAGCCCCAGCATTTT
.,TRBV7-9,.,TRBJ1-2,CASSSTRVGYTF,TGTGCCAGCAGCTCCACCAGGGTCGGCTACACCTTC
.,TRBV5-4,TRBD2,TRBJ2-5,CASSLDLVAGGLKETQYF,TGTGCCAGCAGCTTGGATCTTGTAGCGGGAGGGCTGAAAGAGACCCAGTACTTC
.,TRBV7-2,.,TRBJ2-1,CASSLPGYPNEQFF,TGTGCCAGCAGCTTACCAGGATATCCTAATGAGCAGTTCTTC
.,TRBV18,TRBD1,TRBJ1-1,CASSLGQEAFF,TGTGCCAGCTCACTGGGACAGGAAGCTTTCTTT
.,TRBV30,.,TRBJ1-2,CAWAGGAGWSGYTF,TGTGCCTGGGCCGGCGGGGCGGGGTGGAGTGGCTACACCTTC
.,TRBV28,TRBD1,TRBJ1-6,CASGRQGARSPLHF,TGTGCCAGCGGGCGACAGGGGGCAAGGTCACCCCTCCACTTT
once,TRBV28,TRBD1,TRBJ1-4,CASSFNRGPGFRKLFF,TGTGCCAGCAGTTTCAACAGGGGCCCCGGGTTTAGAAAACTGTTTTTT
.,TRBV6-5,.,TRBJ1-2,CASSYGSGRGYTF,TGTGCCAGCAGTTACGGGTCTGGGCGTGGATACACCTTC
few,TRBV6-6,TRBD1,TRBJ1-5,CATTPGRGLGQPQHF,TGTGCCACCACACCGGGCAGGGGGCTCGGTCAGCCCCAGCATTTT
.,TRBV2,TRBD2,TRBJ2-7,CASQGSSGSVSYEQYF,TGTGCCAGCCAAGGATCTAGCGGGAGCGTGTCCTACGAGCAGTACTTC
.,TRBV19,TRBD1,TRBJ2-3,CASSIGTATDTQYF,TGTGCCAGTAGTATTGGGACAGCCACAGATACGCAGTATTTT
.,TRBV5-4,TRBD1,TRBJ2-5,CASSTTGGQETQYF,TGTGCCAGCAGCACGACAGGGGGGCAAGAGACCCAGTACTTC